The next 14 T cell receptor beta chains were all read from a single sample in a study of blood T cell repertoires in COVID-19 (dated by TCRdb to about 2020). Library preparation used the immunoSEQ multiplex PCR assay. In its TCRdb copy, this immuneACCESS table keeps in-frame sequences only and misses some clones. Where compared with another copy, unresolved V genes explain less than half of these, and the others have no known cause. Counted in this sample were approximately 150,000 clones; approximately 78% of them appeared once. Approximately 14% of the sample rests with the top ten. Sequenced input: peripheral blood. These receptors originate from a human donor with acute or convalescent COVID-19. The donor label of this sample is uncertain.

The CDR3 coding sequence is TGTGCCAGCAGTTTAGCCCCAAACACTGAAGCTTTCTTT. It specifies CASSLAPNTEAFF. This chain links TRBV12-3 or TRBV12-4 with TRBJ1-1; D gene uncertain. The CDR3 consists of 13 residues. V shed 0 bases and J shed 2 bases, with 4 bases lying between them.

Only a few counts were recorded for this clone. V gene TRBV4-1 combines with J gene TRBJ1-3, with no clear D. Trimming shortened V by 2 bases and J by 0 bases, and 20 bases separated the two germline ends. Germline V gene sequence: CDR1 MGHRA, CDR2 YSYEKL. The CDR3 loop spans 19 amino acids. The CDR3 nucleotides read TGCGCCAGCAGCCAACCCAGCGGGGAAAGACGCCCCTCTGGAAACACCATATATTTT. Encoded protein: CASSQPSGERRPSGNTIYF.

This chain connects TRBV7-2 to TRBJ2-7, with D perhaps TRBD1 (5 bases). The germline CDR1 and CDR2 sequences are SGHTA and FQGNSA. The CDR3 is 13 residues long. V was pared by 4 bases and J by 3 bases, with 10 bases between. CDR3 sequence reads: CASSSDRNYEQYF. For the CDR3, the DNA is TGTGCCAGCAGCTCCGACAGAAACTACGAGCAGTACTTC.

CDR3 residues: CASSLARGDTEAFF. CDR3 nucleotide sequence: TGTGCCAGCAGCTTAGCCCGGGGAGACACTGAAGCTTTCTTT. This rearrangement joins TRBV11-2 to TRBJ1-1; D gene uncertain. Germline lookup yields CDR1 SGHAT and CDR2 FQNNGV. The CDR3 totals 14 residues. V lost 1 base to trimming and J lost 3 bases, with 9 bases between them.

CDR3 nucleotides: TGTGCCAGCAGCTTAGCGGGGGGGCTTGGAAACACCATATATTTT. Translating gives CASSLAGGLGNTIYF. V usage is TRBV7-8 and J usage is TRBJ1-3, with D perhaps TRBD1 (6 bases). Per germline, CDR1 SGHVS and CDR2 FQNEAQ. CDR3 length: 15 residues. Deletions cut 0 bases from V and 3 bases from J, with 9 bases between.

The CDR3 region is CASSYSVRPTDTQYF. The CDR3 DNA sequence: TGTGCCAGCAGTTACTCAGTCAGGCCCACAGATACGCAGTATTTT. The chain joins TRBV6-2 or TRBV6-3 to TRBJ2-3, with no clear D. The CDR3 is 15 residues long. Trimming took off 0 bases at V and 2 bases at J, with 9 bases between the two ends. Germline V gene data show CDR1 as MNHEY and CDR2 as SVGEGT.

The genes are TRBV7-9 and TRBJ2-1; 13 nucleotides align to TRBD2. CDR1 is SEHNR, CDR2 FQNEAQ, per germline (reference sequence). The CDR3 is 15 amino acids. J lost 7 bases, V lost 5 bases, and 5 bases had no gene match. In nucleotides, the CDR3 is TGTGCCAGCAGCGACGGGACTAGCGGGGCTAATGAGCAGTTCTTC. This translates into CASSDGTSGANEQFF.

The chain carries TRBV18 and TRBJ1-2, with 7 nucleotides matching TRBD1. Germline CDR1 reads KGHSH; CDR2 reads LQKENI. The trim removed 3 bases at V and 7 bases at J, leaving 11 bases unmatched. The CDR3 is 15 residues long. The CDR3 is CASSPWPSGGSGYTF. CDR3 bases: TGTGCCAGCTCACCCTGGCCCTCAGGGGGTTCTGGCTACACCTTC.

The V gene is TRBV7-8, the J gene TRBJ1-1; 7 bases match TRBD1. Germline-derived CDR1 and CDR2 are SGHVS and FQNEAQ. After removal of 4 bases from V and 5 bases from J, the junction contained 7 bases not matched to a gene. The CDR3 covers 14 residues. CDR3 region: CASSWDGQATEAFF. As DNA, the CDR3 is TGTGCCAGCAGCTGGGACGGACAGGCGACTGAAGCTTTCTTT.

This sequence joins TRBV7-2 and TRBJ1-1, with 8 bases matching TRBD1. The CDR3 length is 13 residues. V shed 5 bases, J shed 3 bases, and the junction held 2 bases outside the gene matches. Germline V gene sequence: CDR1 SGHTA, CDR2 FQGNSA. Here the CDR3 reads CASSTDRDTEAFF. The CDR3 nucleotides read TGTGCCAGCAGCACGGACAGGGACACTGAAGCTTTCTTT.

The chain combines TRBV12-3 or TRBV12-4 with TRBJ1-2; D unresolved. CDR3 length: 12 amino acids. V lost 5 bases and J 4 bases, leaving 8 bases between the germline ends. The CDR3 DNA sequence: TGTGCCAGCAGTACGTCTAGCTATGGCTACACCTTC. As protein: CASSTSSYGYTF.

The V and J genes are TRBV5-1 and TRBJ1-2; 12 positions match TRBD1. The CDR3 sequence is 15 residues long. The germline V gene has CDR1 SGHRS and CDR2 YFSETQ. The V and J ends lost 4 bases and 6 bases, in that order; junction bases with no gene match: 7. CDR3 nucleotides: TGCGCCAGCAGCACGGGACAGGGGGCTAAGGATGGCTACACCTTC. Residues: CASSTGQGAKDGYTF.

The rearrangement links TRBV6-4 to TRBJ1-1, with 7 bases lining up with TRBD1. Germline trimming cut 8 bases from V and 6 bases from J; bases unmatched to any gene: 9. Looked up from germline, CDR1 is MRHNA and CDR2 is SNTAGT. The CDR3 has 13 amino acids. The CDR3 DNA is TGTGCCAGCCAAACAGGGGTTGGGGCTGAAGCTTTCTTT. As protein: CASQTGVGAEAFF.

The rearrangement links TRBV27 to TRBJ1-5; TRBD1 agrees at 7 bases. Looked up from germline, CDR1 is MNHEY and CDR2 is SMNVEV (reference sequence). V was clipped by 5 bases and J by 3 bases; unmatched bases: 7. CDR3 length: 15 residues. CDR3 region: CASSESRGINQPQHF. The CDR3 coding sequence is TGTGCCAGCAGTGAGAGCAGGGGGATCAATCAGCCCCAGCATTTT.